This T cell receptor beta chain was documented in a study of vaccination and CD4 T cells after COVID-19. Study-level points and caveats: A comparatively limited set of convalescent patients was examined, with no early post-infection timepoints.

The sample's treatment: roughly 10-day PBMC culture with coronavirus spike peptide pools or control peptides (ViraFEST assay). Following expansion of antigen-specific T cells with peptide pools, ViraFEST then sequenced TCRs. On this clonotype itself: Its antigen is not identified.

The CDR3 extends over 16 amino acids. Trimming cost V 4 bases and J 0 bases, with 13 bases left between them. Germline assignment: CDR1 SGDLS and CDR2 YYNGEE. CD4+ T cells that had been cultured provided DNA sequenced with the Oncomine TCR Beta short-read assay. TCRdb re-called the PCR reads with MiXCR, one entry per CDR3 protein. The sample shows some 13,000 distinct CDR3 sequences, just under 35% of them seen only once. Specimen: CD4+ T cells from blood, cultured in vitro. The sequence derives from a human donor who had recovered from COVID-19. The chain is built from TRBV9 and TRBJ2-2; D remains ambiguous. For the CDR3, the DNA is TGTGCCAGCAGCCCGGCCGGGCTCCCGAACACCGGGGAGCTGTTTTTT. Its protein product is CASSPAGLPNTGELFF. Drawing the rest from reference TRBV9 and TRBJ2-2, the complete variable domain is DSGVTQTPKHLITATGQRVTLRCSPRSGDLSVYWYQQSLDQGLQFLIQYYNGEERAKGNILERFSAQQFPDLHSELNLSSLELGDSALYFCASSPAGLPNTGELFFGEGSRLTVL.